The clone carrying this TCR beta chain was detected once. Its antigen remains unidentified. This entry is derived from a study of cytomegalovirus exposure and HLA in healthy donors. Turning to the study itself: HLA-typed donors were the source of about 85 million unique TCRs, which an early data release held. Broader study findings: HLA restriction was apparent for most CMV-associated TCR beta chains in a later analysis. One variant, a missense change in DCLRE1C, was linked in a later analysis to TCR beta V- and J-gene trimming. Some V segments, including TRBV6-2 and TRBV6-3, were excluded as indistinguishable.

The PCR was carried out with 60 Vbeta primers and 13 Jbeta primers. Assay used: immunoSEQ multiplex PCR; TCRdb lists only in-frame clones, some missing. The repertoire holds over 150,000 clones, with around four fifths as singletons. Germline-derived CDR1 and CDR2 are MGHRA and YSYEKL. V was pared by 0 bases and J by 0 bases, with 6 bases between. The CDR3 spans 15 residues. Sequencing input: PBMCs. This TCR was sampled from a woman younger than 35 in good health and CMV-seronegative. The rearrangement uses TRBV4-1 and TRBJ1-5; D is unresolved. The DNA for the CDR3 is TGCGCCAGCAGCCAAGAAAGAGGTAGCAATCAGCCCCAGCATTTT. Its protein product is CASSQERGSNQPQHF.